The entry that follows covers one T cell receptor (beta chain) sequence. Its antigen is still unknown. The data belong to a study of blood T cells in healthy people across ages. Study context: There was about one barcoded beta molecule captured by template switching per two T cells. Study-wide points: Naive T cell percentage strongly correlated with TCR beta diversity.

Germline CDR1 and CDR2: MGHRA and YSYEKL. The CDR3 is made up of 16 amino acids. The V end lost 0 bases, the J end lost 1 base, and 10 bases lay between the germline ends. Primed by a sample-barcoded 5' primer and a J-beta primer mix, a second PCR proceeded for 7 to 11 cycles. TCRdb ran MiXCR on the 5' RACE reads and lists one entry per CDR3 protein. The data hold about 640,000 distinct CDR3 sequences, with approximately 30% observed a single time. The V and J genes are TRBV4-1 and TRBJ1-5; D is undetermined. This TCR was sampled from a woman aged 80 or over in good health. Sequencing was performed on blood. The CDR3: CASSQEPGPSNQPQHF. CDR3 sequence (DNA): TGCGCCAGCAGCCAAGAACCGGGCCCAAGCAATCAGCCCCAGCATTTT.